Below, 8 T cell receptor beta chains from the same sample are listed, as sequenced in a study of blood T cell repertoires in COVID-19. Assay: immunoSEQ multiplex PCR; the TCRdb copy retains only in-frame clones and omits some. This table has around 240,000 clones, roughly 82% appearing once. Sequencing used PBMCs or T cells enriched from blood (not recorded which). These receptors originate from a woman aged 45-60 years who had recovered from COVID-19.

The chain joins TRBV30 to TRBJ2-1, with 10 bases that match TRBD2. V lost 2 bases to trimming and J lost 12 bases; unmatched junction nucleotides: 7. The germline V gene has CDR1 GTSNPN and CDR2 SVGIG (reference sequence). The CDR3 consists of 13 residues. This chain's CDR3 is CAWSIEAGGRQFF. The CDR3 DNA reads as TGTGCCTGGAGTATTGAAGCGGGAGGGAGGCAGTTCTTC. Based on the CDR3 plus reference TRBV30 and TRBJ2-1, the full variable domain is SQTIHQWPATLVQPVGSPLSLECTVEGTSNPNLYWYRQAAGRGLQLLFYSVGIGQISSEVPQNLSASRPQDRQFILSSKKLLLSDSGFYLCAWSIEAGGRQFFGPGTRLTVL.

This rearrangement joins TRBV6-2 or TRBV6-3 to TRBJ2-3; 7 bases map to TRBD2. Per germline, CDR1 MNHEY and CDR2 SVGEGT. The CDR3 runs to 18 residues. V lost 4 bases, J lost 1 base, and 14 bases stayed unmatched. Here the CDR3 DNA reads TGTGCCAGCAGTTTCCCCTCCCGCTGGACTAGAGGCACAGATACGCAGTATTTT. Protein product: CASSFPSRWTRGTDTQYF.

The chain is built from TRBV21-1 and TRBJ1-2. TRBV21-1 is deemed a pseudogene. This CDR3 is built from 15 residues. CDR3 DNA sequence: TGTGCCAGCAGCAAAGTGGGGGGGGCTAACTATGGCTACACCTTC. Translating gives CASSKVGGANYGYTF.

V is TRBV18 and J is TRBJ1-1, with 7 bases aligning to TRBD1. J was trimmed by 6 bases and V by 2 bases; bases with no gene match: 6. Germline-derived CDR1 and CDR2 are KGHSH and LQKENI. The CDR3 runs 14 residues. The CDR3, as DNA: TGTGCCAGCTCACCATCGACAGGGACCCCTGAAGCTTTCTTT. Protein: CASSPSTGTPEAFF.

This chain joins TRBV25-1 and TRBJ1-6; 9 bases align to TRBD1. Per the germline V gene, CDR1 is MGHDK and CDR2 is SYGVNS. This CDR3 comprises 17 residues. V dropped 3 bases and J dropped 11; count of bases not matched to a gene: 14. CDR3 amino acids: CASSDLPQGAVPPPLHF. CDR3 nucleotide sequence: TGTGCCAGCAGTGATCTCCCACAGGGGGCCGTTCCCCCACCCCTCCACTTT.

The rearrangement links TRBV3-1 (or the pseudogene TRBV3-2) to TRBJ1-2; D not certain. Trimming removed 0 bases at V and 3 bases at J, with 11 bases between. Germline CDR1 reads LGHDT; CDR2 reads YNNKEL (reference sequence). The CDR3 has 15 amino acids. In DNA, the CDR3 is TGTGCCAGCAGCCAAGACCCAACACCCTACTATGGCTACACCTTC. Encoded protein: CASSQDPTPYYGYTF.

This clone was found a few times. The V gene is TRBV27, the J gene TRBJ1-5; possible D gene TRBD1, 5 bases. This CDR3 has 17 amino acids. Trimming removed 6 bases at V and 5 bases at J, with 23 bases between. Germline V lookup: CDR1 MNHEY, CDR2 SMNVEV (reference sequence). Written as DNA, the CDR3 is TGTGCCAGCAGACCATTATTGTCAGGGTCCAGTCATCAGCCCCAGCATTTT. This codes for CASRPLLSGSSHQPQHF.

The chain employs TRBV19 and TRBJ2-3; TRBD2 matches 16 bases. Trimming removed 6 bases from V and 4 bases from J; junction bases left unmatched: 4. The CDR3 loop spans 16 amino acids. Germline CDR1 reads LNHDA; CDR2 reads SQIVND (reference sequence). CDR3: CASRKGTSGRADTQYF. In nucleotides, the CDR3 is TGTGCCAGTAGGAAAGGGACTAGCGGGAGGGCAGATACGCAGTATTTT. The full variable domain, completed using reference TRBV19 and TRBJ2-3, is DGGITQSPKYLFRKEGQNVTLSCEQNLNHDAMYWYRQDPGQGLRLIYYSQIVNDFQKGDIAEGYSVSREKKESFPLTVTSAQKNPTAFYLCASRKGTSGRADTQYFGPGTRLTVL.